This TCR beta chain was observed in a study of graft-versus-host responses after intestinal transplantation. Study in general: For approximately three years after anti-thymocyte globulin induction, all recipients took tacrolimus and steroids.

Profiling relied on immunoSEQ multiplex PCR, and the TCRdb table lists in-frame clones only, not all of them. Among 15,000 or so clones listed, 77% were seen once. Germline lookup yields CDR1 KGHSH and CDR2 LQKENI. CDR3 length: 15 amino acids. Trimming took 6 bases from V and 2 from J; bases not matched to a gene: 8. The starting material, graft tissue, was processed to release intraepithelial and lamina propria lymphocytes. The gene calls are TRBV18 and TRBJ1-2, with 8 bases that match TRBD1. The material sequenced was ileum tissue, taken roughly 26 days after intestinal transplant. The sequence came from a human patient who received an intestinal transplant, so some T cells may come from the graft donor. CDR3 sequence (DNA): TGTGCCAGCTCTGTCGGACAGGGAAAGAACTATGGCTACACCTTC. This translates into CASSVGQGKNYGYTF.